The present T cell receptor (beta chain) was sequenced within a study of T cell repertoires in cytomegalovirus infection. This clonotype has only a few counts. V shed 0 bases and J shed 6 bases, with 15 bases lying between them. Per germline, CDR1 MGHRA and CDR2 YSYEKL. This CDR3 contains 15 residues. Each CDR3 protein is one row after TCRdb ran MiXCR on the reads. The sample has around 190,000 distinct CDR3 sequences, around 14% seen once; the top ten hold 25% to 30%. This TCR came from a human donor in good health (CMV status not recorded). Some clones in this sample may be carry-over from other donors' samples. The gene calls are TRBV4-1 and TRBJ2-7; a possible D gene is TRBD1 (6 bases). The sample taken for sequencing was PBMCs. CDR3: CASSQDPQGFGEQYF. CDR3 DNA: TGCGCCAGCAGCCAAGATCCCCAGGGGTTCGGCGAGCAGTACTTC.